This T cell receptor (beta chain) comes out of a study of blood T cell repertoires in COVID-19. Overall study context: The study drew acute and convalescent COVID-19 samples from the United States, Italy and Spain.

Original handling: Reference gene primers were amplified, and this amplification served to estimate nucleated cell counts. Clones were read by immunoSEQ multiplex PCR, and TCRdb kept only the in-frame ones, dropping some. V and J calls and clone size follow that table, whereas D and trimming were derived from the DNA. This table holds about 350,000 clones, about nine tenths found once. Recruited during active infection, patients (from Seattle) were subsequently followed longitudinally. The ends were cut back, 5 bases at V and 7 bases at J, with 11 bases in the middle. Germline lookup yields CDR1 LNHDA and CDR2 SQIVND (reference sequence). This CDR3 has 12 residues.

The sequence was collected from a woman between 45 and 65 years old with COVID-19, enrolled during active disease. The sample consisted of peripheral blood. The rearrangement joins TRBV19 to TRBJ1-2, with D perhaps matching TRBD1 (6 bases). The CDR3 region is CASSQQGVGYTF. The CDR3 DNA reads TGTGCCAGTAGTCAACAGGGAGTTGGCTACACCTTC.